The present T cell receptor (beta chain) was sequenced within a study of OX40 agonist ivuxolimab in advanced cancers. Study context: Hepatocellular carcinoma, melanoma, renal cell or head and neck cancer occurred in dose-escalation patients. Mean age about 60 years, range about 23 to 80; roughly 82% male.

Per the germline V gene, CDR1 is MDHEN and CDR2 is SYDVKM. This CDR3 spans 14 amino acids. V lost 5 bases and J 5 bases, leaving 13 bases between the germline ends. Regarding this clone: The antigen remains undetermined.

Sequencing was performed with immunoSEQ multiplex PCR; in TCRdb, only in-frame clones are kept and a portion is missing. Altogether about 46,000 clones are present, about 89% being singletons, with the ten largest covering over 9.5%. Study observations and caveats: Both blood CD4+ and CD8+ T cells showed clonal growth by week 6 at 0.1 to 3.0 mg/kg.

The chain has TRBV28 and TRBJ1-5; weak D call: TRBD1 (6 bases). This TCR derives from an adult with an advanced solid tumor such as melanoma, head and neck, liver or kidney cancer. This material consisted of CD4+ or CD8+ T cells sorted from blood, taken in a trial of the OX40 agonist ivuxolimab. The CDR3 here is CASSRGGLHQPQHF. CDR3 sequence (DNA): TGTGCCAGCAGTCGCGGGGGCCTGCATCAGCCCCAGCATTTT.